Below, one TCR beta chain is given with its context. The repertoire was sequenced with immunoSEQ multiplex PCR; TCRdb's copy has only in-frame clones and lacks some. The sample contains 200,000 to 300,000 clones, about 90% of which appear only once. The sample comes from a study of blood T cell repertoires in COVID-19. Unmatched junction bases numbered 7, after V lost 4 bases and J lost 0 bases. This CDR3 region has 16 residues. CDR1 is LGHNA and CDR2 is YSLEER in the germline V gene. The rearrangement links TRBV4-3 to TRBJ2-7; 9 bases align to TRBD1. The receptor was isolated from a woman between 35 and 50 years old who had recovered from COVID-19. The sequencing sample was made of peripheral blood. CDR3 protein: CASSLRTGDPSYEQYF. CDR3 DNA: TGCGCCAGCAGCCTTCGGACAGGGGACCCCTCCTACGAGCAGTACTTC.